The 5 T cell receptor beta chains presented below share a single source sample, sequenced in a study of cytomegalovirus exposure and HLA in healthy donors. Vbeta (60) and Jbeta (13) primers were used in the PCR. TCRdb's table, derived via immunoSEQ multiplex PCR, lists solely in-frame clones and lacks some. The sample contains about 140,000 clones, about 71% of which appear only once. Sequenced material: PBMCs. Source of these receptors: a woman aged 60-75 years in good health and CMV-seropositive.

The chain combines TRBV28 with TRBJ1-1, with a possible D match to TRBD1 (5 bases). The CDR3 is made up of 15 amino acids. Looked up from germline, CDR1 is MDHEN and CDR2 is SYDVKM. Trimming left V 4 bases short and J 1 base short, with 13 bases between. The DNA of the CDR3 is TGTGCCAGCAGTTACCACAGGACGGAGAACACTGAAGCTTTCTTT. It codes for CASSYHRTENTEAFF.

The J gene is TRBJ2-1, the V gene TRBV28, with TRBD2 identical over 7 bases. This CDR3 is 12 amino acids long. Trimming took 6 bases from V and 7 from J; bases not matched to a gene: 3. The V gene's germline CDR1 is MDHEN and CDR2 SYDVKM. CDR3 region: CASRRELNEQFF. In nucleotides, the CDR3 is TGTGCCAGCAGGCGGGAGTTGAATGAGCAGTTCTTC.

The J gene is TRBJ1-2, the V gene TRBV5-4; no definite D call. The germline gives CDR1 SGHNT, CDR2 YYREEE (reference sequence). Between the trimmed V and J ends, which lost 2 bases and 4 bases, there was a span of 12 bases. The CDR3 is 14 amino acids. The CDR3 spells CASSFGIGGYGYTF. The CDR3 bases are TGTGCCAGCAGCTTTGGCATAGGAGGCTATGGCTACACCTTC.

V is TRBV2 and J is TRBJ1-2, with D perhaps matching TRBD1 (5 bases). Trimming shortened V by 10 bases and J by 1 base, and 10 bases separated the two germline ends. The length of the CDR3 is 12 residues. Germline V lookup: CDR1 SNHLY, CDR2 FYNNEI. The CDR3 region is CAITRDNYGYTF. CDR3 coding DNA: TGTGCCATCACCAGGGATAACTATGGCTACACCTTC.

This clone was counted only a few times. The V call is TRBV5-4, the J call TRBJ1-1; 7 bases align to TRBD1. Trimming removed 4 bases from V and 4 bases from J; junction bases left unmatched: 10. CDR1 and CDR2 (germline): SGHNT, YYREEE (reference sequence). CDR3 size: 15 residues. The CDR3 nucleotides are TGTGCCAGCAGCACGTTCAACCAGGGGGGCACTGAAGCTTTCTTT. It translates to CASSTFNQGGTEAFF.